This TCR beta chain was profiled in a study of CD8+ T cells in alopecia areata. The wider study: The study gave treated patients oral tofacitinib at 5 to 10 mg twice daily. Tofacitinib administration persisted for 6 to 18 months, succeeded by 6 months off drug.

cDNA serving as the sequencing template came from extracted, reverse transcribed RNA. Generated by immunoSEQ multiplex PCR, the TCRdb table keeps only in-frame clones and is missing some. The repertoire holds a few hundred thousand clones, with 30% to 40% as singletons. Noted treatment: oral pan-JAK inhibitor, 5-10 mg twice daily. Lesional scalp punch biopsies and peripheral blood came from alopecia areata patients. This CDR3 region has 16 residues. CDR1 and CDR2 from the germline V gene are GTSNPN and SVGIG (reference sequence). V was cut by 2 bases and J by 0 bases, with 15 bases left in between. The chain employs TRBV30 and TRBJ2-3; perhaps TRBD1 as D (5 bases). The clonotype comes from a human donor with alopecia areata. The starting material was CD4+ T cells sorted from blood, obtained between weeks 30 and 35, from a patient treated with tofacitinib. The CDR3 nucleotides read TGTGCCTGGAGTCCTCGACAGTTTTTAAGCACAGATACGCAGTATTTT. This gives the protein CAWSPRQFLSTDTQYF.